The rows below give T cell receptor beta chains drawn from one sample of a study of CXCR3-negative and CXCR3-positive naive CD8 T cells. From its re-call of the 5' RACE reads, TCRdb lists each CDR3 protein once, without DNA. This sample's table reports around 140,000 distinct CDR3 sequences. Sequenced: naive CXCR3+ CD8+ T cells from blood. Receptors originate from a human donor in good health. Some clones in this sample may be carry-over from other donors' samples. CDR3s include the opening cysteine and the closing phenylalanine or tryptophan.

J gene | V gene | CDR3 protein
TRBJ1-5 | TRBV21-1 | CASSKDRRQGINQPQHF
TRBJ1-4 | TRBV4-3 | CASSQLSHTTTNEKLFF
TRBJ2-1 | TRBV28 | CASSLRDMVYNEQFF
TRBJ2-3 | TRBV3-1 | CASSQVELGLAETRGTDTQYF
TRBJ2-7 | TRBV14 | CASSQDAYEQYF
TRBJ1-5 | TRBV28 | CASSGTGPSQPQHF
TRBJ2-4 | TRBV5-4 | CASSLLSGGKNIQYF
TRBJ2-5 | TRBV29-1 | CSVDGLAGEETQYF
TRBJ1-2 | TRBV4-1 | CASSQQGGYGYTF
TRBJ2-7 | TRBV29-1 | CSATGTGLSYEQYF
TRBJ2-1 | TRBV7-8 | CASSLAPFWEQFF
TRBJ2-1 | TRBV5-1 | CASSPGENEQFF
TRBJ2-1 | TRBV12-3/TRBV12-4 | CASSFPGSYNEQFF
TRBJ1-2 | TRBV4-2 | CASSQARTGDGYTF
TRBJ1-1 | TRBV2 | CASSPTVAVGMGLNTEAFF
TRBJ2-7 | TRBV28 | CASSSTGREDLYEQYF
TRBJ2-1 | TRBV11-3 | CASSLSYYNEQFF
TRBJ2-2 | TRBV7-9 | CASSLPGLTNTGELFF
TRBJ2-1 | TRBV7-8 | CASSRRGANEQFF
TRBJ1-6 | TRBV5-1 | CASRGDNSPLHF
TRBJ1-2 | TRBV15 | CATSRDLGRGRGYTF
TRBJ1-1 | TRBV16 | CASSQSSGGNTEAFF
TRBJ2-1 | TRBV28 | CASSFPASGGLAEQFF
TRBJ2-3 | TRBV15 | CATSRDGPSGDTDTQYF
TRBJ2-5 | TRBV7-9 | CASSLPPLQGRQETQYF